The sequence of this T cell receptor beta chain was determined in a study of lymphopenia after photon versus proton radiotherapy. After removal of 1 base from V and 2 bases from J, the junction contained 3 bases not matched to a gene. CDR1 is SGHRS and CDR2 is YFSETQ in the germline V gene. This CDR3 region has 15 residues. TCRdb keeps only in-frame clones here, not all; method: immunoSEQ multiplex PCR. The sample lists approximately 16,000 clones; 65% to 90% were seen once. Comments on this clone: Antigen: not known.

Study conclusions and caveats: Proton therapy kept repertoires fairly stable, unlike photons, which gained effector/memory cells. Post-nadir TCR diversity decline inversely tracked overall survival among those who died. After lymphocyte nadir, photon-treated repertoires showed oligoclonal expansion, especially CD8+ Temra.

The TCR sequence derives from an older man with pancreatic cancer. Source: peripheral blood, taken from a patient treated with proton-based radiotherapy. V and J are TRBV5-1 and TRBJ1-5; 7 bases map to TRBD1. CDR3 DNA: TGCGCCAGCAGCTTGACAGGGGCGGGCAATCAGCCCCAGCATTTT. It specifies CASSLTGAGNQPQHF.